This T cell receptor beta chain was recorded in a study of T cell responses to AZD1222 COVID-19 vaccine (dated by TCRdb to 2020 to 2022). Background on the whole study: AZD1222 recipients given second doses at about 4 weeks or at about 12 weeks were pooled, since spike-specific TCR depth and breadth were not found to differ between the two schedules. TCR sequencing was performed for 233 trial participants, of whom around 210 were given two doses of AZD1222 and approximately 26 were given two doses of MenACWY control vaccine. Trial participants were enrolled by age into subgroups of 18-55, 56-69 and 70-plus years, and about 150, 27 and 61 TCR-sequenced participants, respectively, were included in these subgroups.

From V the trimming removes 5 bases and from J it removes 5 bases, while the gene matches leave 17 bases of the junction unaccounted for. The CDR3 numbers 20 residues from cysteine through phenylalanine. Of all the DNA, just the CDR3 is kept, 60 bases in frame from base 1. The CDR1 and CDR2 encoded by the germline V gene (reference sequence) are LNHDA and SQIVND. What the study reported, not specific to this receptor: Because no samples from the day 14 peak response were available, repertoires could be characterized only after the peak T cell response. After two AZD1222 doses, spike-specific TCR breadth and depth were significantly higher than at day 0 and than in MenACWY recipients. Only five or six AZD1222 recipients were SARS-CoV-2 seropositive at baseline, limiting conclusions about previously exposed vaccinees. The vaccine-associated CD4 TCRs covered the entire spike protein, and the dominant responses fell in regions 160-218 and 743-854. In the small 56-69-year group, the increase in depth fell short of significance, most likely because of low power. Reportedly, almost half of the unique spike-specific TCRs recognized epitopes lying outside the regions that are mutated in the B.1.351 and B.1.1.7 variants. Participants were mostly white British, with more females than males. The authors suggested clonal diversity may have been underestimated.

Remarks on this clone: What antigen it recognizes has not been identified. No much larger clone exists at a distance of one base, and base qualities are not known.

The CDR3 regions of human TCRbeta chains were subjected to immunosequencing. The source study handled its data this way. TCRs in the repertoires were matched against a reference library of SARS-CoV-2-specific TCRs that had been generated with the MIRA antigen-specificity platform. Breadth was defined as the fraction of unique TCRs that were SARS-CoV-2-associated. Depth was defined as the fraction of total T cells that were SARS-CoV-2-associated. Using the MIRA data, each spike-specific TCR was assigned both to the spike region to which the TCR was reactive and to a CD4 or CD8 class. Log10-transformed breadth and depth values were compared by one-way ANOVA with Sidak's multiple comparisons tests. This immuneACCESS table, as held by TCRdb, lists in-frame sequences with V and J called but not all clones. Of the missing ones, under half trace to an unresolved V gene in checked studies; the others have no known cause. Clone size and V and J calls were adopted from that table, with D and trimming inferred from the DNA. This sample is represented by about 100,000 clones; less than 90% of them were singletons. The ten top clones hold about 1.8% of the sample.

The sample's time point label, decoded: baseline before first vaccination. Vaccinee samples came from UK trials COV001 and COV002, including a single-blind randomized controlled phase 2/3 trial of AZD1222 (ChAdOx1 nCoV-19) in healthy adults. For TCRbeta chain sequencing, PBMC samples were collected from trial participants at day 0 and at day 28 after the second dose. Recombination joined TRBV19 with TRBJ2-2; TRBD2 matches 13 bases in the middle. The input for sequencing was peripheral blood, taken on day 0 of AZD1222 vaccination. The sequence came from an adult in good health. The CDR3 loop reads CASSPPGLAGDHLYTGELFF. Read as DNA, the sequence is TGTGCCAGTAGTCCCCCCGGACTAGCGGGAGATCATCTATATACCGGGGAGCTGTTTTTT.